Each of the 14 T cell receptor beta chains below was sequenced from the same sample in a study of tumor and adjacent non-tumor tissue in lung cancer. The template was RNA from unsorted bulk tissue. TCRbeta libraries were built with three rounds of nested PCR, modified from ARM-PCR. TCRdb recomputed calls from the multiplex PCR reads with MiXCR, one row per CDR3 protein. Seen here are under 95,000 distinct CDR3 sequences, approximately 70% observed once, and the top ten hold 18%. Sequenced material: lung tumor tissue. Receptor source: a man between 60 and 75 years old with non-small cell lung cancer.

Note on this clonotype: Being one base from a much bigger clone, this may be a read error. The chain joins TRBV12-3 or TRBV12-4 to TRBJ1-5; D may be TRBD1 (6 bases). This CDR3 is 14 amino acids long. V was cut by 5 bases and J by 1 base, with 9 bases left in between. The CDR3 loop is CASSITGSNQPQHF. The CDR3 DNA sequence: TGTGCCAGCAGTATTACAGGGAGCAATCAGCCCCAGCATTTT.

V gene TRBV12-3 or TRBV12-4 combines with J gene TRBJ2-7, with D perhaps TRBD1 (5 bases). The CDR3 consists of 16 residues. The V and J ends lost 3 bases and 5 bases respectively, with 20 bases between them. The chain's CDR3 is CASSFSGSRRGHEQYF. The CDR3 DNA follows: TGTGCCAGCAGTTTTTCCGGCTCGCGTAGGGGTCACGAGCAGTACTTC.

In the case of this clonotype: The junction departs from germline at one end; a sequencing error may be responsible. The chain links TRBV11-2 to TRBJ2-5, with 8 bases aligning to TRBD1. Per the germline V gene, CDR1 is SGHAT and CDR2 is FQNNGV. The CDR3 length is 17 residues. CDR3 nucleotides: TGTGCCGGCAGCTTAACCGGGACAGGCTTCTCGCAAGAGACCCAGTACTTC. Translating gives CAGSLTGTGFSQETQYF.

The chain has TRBV6-1 and TRBJ1-5; 9 bases line up with TRBD1. Germline values: CDR1 MNHNS, CDR2 SASEGT. The CDR3 contains 19 residues. The junction had 18 bases not matched to a gene; V was cut back by 7 bases and J by 2 bases. This chain's CDR3 is CASNPLGGQGLLGNQPQHF. For the CDR3, the DNA is TGTGCCAGCAACCCCCTAGGAGGACAGGGGTTGCTTGGCAATCAGCCCCAGCATTTT.

As concerns this clonotype: Mismatch with germline at one junction end may stem from a read error. This sequence joins TRBV12-3 or TRBV12-4 and TRBJ1-1, with D tentatively TRBD1 (6 bases). The CDR3 runs 12 residues. The CDR3 bases are TGTGCCAGCAATACGGACAGCTCAGAAGCTATCTTT. It encodes CASNTDSSEAIF.

About this clonotype itself: The germline gene is not matched at one end of the junction; a read error may be the cause. The genes are TRBV28 and TRBJ2-7; D not resolved. This CDR3 has 11 amino acids. Germline CDR1 reads MDHEN; CDR2 reads SYDVKM. The CDR3 loop reads CASCLPDYMNF. Here the CDR3 DNA reads TGTGCCAGCTGTTTACCGGATTATATGAATTTC.

The chain uses TRBV12-3 or TRBV12-4 and TRBJ2-7; the D is unclear. The CDR3 loop spans 15 amino acids. V was shortened by 7 bases and J by 2 bases, with 18 bases between the two germline ends. The CDR3 protein is CASTPSSHLAYEQYF. For the CDR3, the DNA is TGTGCCAGCACACCATCCTCCCACCTAGCCTACGAGCAGTACTTC.

About this clonotype: A read error is likely, as this CDR3 ends without the conserved phenylalanine or tryptophan. This chain links TRBV6-1 with TRBJ1-1; D ambiguous. The germline CDR1 and CDR2 sequences are MNHNS and SASEGT. The CDR3 extends over 14 amino acids. CDR3 DNA: TGTGACAGCAGTGACCCCCCCAACCCCAGGGAAGCTTTCCTT. The encoded protein is CDSSDPPNPREAFL.

This clonotype was seen a few times. The V and J genes are TRBV29-1 and TRBJ1-5; D remains ambiguous. Germline lookup yields CDR1 SQVTM and CDR2 ANQGSEA. The CDR3 loop spans 12 amino acids. Trimming stripped 7 bases from V and 0 bases from J, with 7 bases between. The CDR3, as DNA: TGCAGCGCTGGGGATAGCAATCAGCCCCAGCATTTT. This codes for CSAGDSNQPQHF.

Comment on this clonotype: The conserved phenylalanine or tryptophan normally closing the CDR3 is absent here, so this likely arose from a read error. The rearrangement joins TRBV12-3 or TRBV12-4 to TRBJ2-6, with D maybe TRBD2 (6 bases). The CDR3 loop spans 17 amino acids. The CDR3 loop is CASSPGTSVSRANVLTS. CDR3 sequence (DNA): TGTGCCAGTAGTCCTGGGACTTCTGTCTCTAGGGCCAACGTCCTGACTTCC.

This clonotype has ten or more counts. This chain joins TRBV7-9 and TRBJ2-3; 10 bases fit TRBD1. Germline-derived CDR1 and CDR2 are SEHNR and FQNEAQ (reference sequence). V shed 5 bases, J shed 2 bases, and the junction held 4 bases outside the gene matches. The CDR3 runs 15 residues. The CDR3 sequence is CASSPGQGVTDTQYF. DNA for the CDR3: TGTGCCAGCAGCCCAGGACAGGGGGTCACAGATACGCAGTATTTT. Based on the CDR3 plus reference TRBV7-9 and TRBJ2-3, the full variable domain is DTGVSQNPRHKITKRGQNVTFRCDPISEHNRLYWYRQTLGQGPEFLTYFQNEAQLEKSRLLSDRFSAERPKGSFSTLEIQRTEQGDSAMYLCASSPGQGVTDTQYFGPGTRLTVL.

In this sample, this clonotype turned up many times. The chain couples TRBV10-3 to TRBJ2-3, with 9 bases lining up with TRBD2. There are 13 residues in the CDR3. The trim removed 8 bases at V and 6 bases at J, leaving 6 bases unmatched. The germline gives CDR1 ENHRY, CDR2 SYGVKD. The chain's CDR3 is CAIGASGDDTQYF. CDR3 DNA: TGTGCCATCGGGGCTAGCGGGGACGATACGCAGTATTTT.

This clonotype has a single count. The CDR3 ends on some other residue instead of the conserved phenylalanine or tryptophan, so this is likely a read error. The chain employs TRBV29-1 and TRBJ2-1; D gene ambiguous. The DNA end is a closer match to TRBJ2-7, so the J assignment may be wrong. Germline V gives CDR1 SQVTM, CDR2 ANQGSEA. The CDR3 runs to 14 residues. CDR3 DNA: TGCAGCGTTGATTTAGGAGTTAGCTACAATGAGCAGTACCTC. Protein sequence: CSVDLGVSYNEQYL.

This clonotype was counted ten times or more. The V call is TRBV7-8, the J call TRBJ2-2; D not certain. This CDR3 region has 16 residues. V was cut by 1 base and J by 4 bases, with 13 bases left in between. Germline V gives CDR1 SGHVS, CDR2 FQNEAQ. The CDR3 nucleotides read TGTGCCAGCAGCTTAGTGGCCAGGATTTCCACCGGGGAGCTGTTTTTT. Translating it yields CASSLVARISTGELFF.